This is a list of T cell receptor beta chains from one sample in a study of cytotoxic CD8 clonotypes in ibrutinib-treated CLL. Assay: immunoSEQ multiplex PCR; the TCRdb copy retains only in-frame clones and omits some. The data show over 250,000 clones, roughly 76% seen once. Material: PBMCs, obtained at disease progression, from a patient treated with ibrutinib. These receptor sequences come from a human donor with chronic lymphocytic leukemia. Both conserved end residues are part of each CDR3. The order of the fields is J gene, D gene, clone size, V gene, CDR3 protein, CDR3 DNA. D genes are given only for firm matches. Some rows have no size entry. The others give once, few or many, or a class for an expanded clone.

J gene: TRBJ2-7
D gene: .
clone size: .
V gene: TRBV25-1
CDR3 protein: CASSGESGVLSYEQYF
CDR3 DNA: TGTGCCAGCAGTGGGGAATCGGGGGTCCTCTCCTACGAGCAGTACTTC

J gene: TRBJ2-7
D gene: .
clone size: .
V gene: TRBV18
CDR3 protein: CASSPTSYEQYF
CDR3 DNA: TGTGCCAGCTCACCTACCTCCTACGAGCAGTACTTC

J gene: TRBJ1-2
D gene: .
clone size: .
V gene: TRBV6-5
CDR3 protein: CASSYLSGYGYTF
CDR3 DNA: TGTGCCAGCAGTTACTTGTCAGGCTATGGCTACACCTTC

J gene: TRBJ1-2
D gene: .
clone size: .
V gene: TRBV20-1
CDR3 protein: CSARGIYGYTF
CDR3 DNA: TGCAGTGCCAGGGGTATCTATGGCTACACCTTC

J gene: TRBJ2-5
D gene: .
clone size: .
V gene: TRBV5-1
CDR3 protein: CASSLKTPQETQYF
CDR3 DNA: TGCGCCAGCAGCCTTAAAACTCCGCAAGAGACCCAGTACTTC

J gene: TRBJ2-7
D gene: TRBD2
clone size: .
V gene: TRBV9
CDR3 protein: CASSVTSGPLVEQYF
CDR3 DNA: TGTGCCAGCAGCGTAACTAGCGGGCCCCTGGTTGAGCAGTACTTC

J gene: TRBJ2-3
D gene: .
clone size: once
V gene: TRBV7-3
CDR3 protein: CASSPGGPTDTQYF
CDR3 DNA: TGTGCCAGCAGCCCGGGGGGCCCGACAGATACGCAGTATTTT

J gene: TRBJ2-7
D gene: .
clone size: few
V gene: TRBV6-1
CDR3 protein: CASSEGPGPIYEQYF
CDR3 DNA: TGTGCCAGCAGTGAAGGGCCAGGTCCCATCTACGAGCAGTACTTC

J gene: TRBJ2-2
D gene: TRBD1
clone size: few
V gene: TRBV6-5
CDR3 protein: CASILQGNGELFF
CDR3 DNA: TGTGCCAGCATTCTACAGGGGAACGGGGAGCTGTTTTTT

J gene: TRBJ2-7
D gene: .
clone size: .
V gene: TRBV29-1
CDR3 protein: CSVAAGRDEQYF
CDR3 DNA: TGCAGCGTTGCTGCAGGGCGCGACGAGCAGTACTTC

J gene: TRBJ2-5
D gene: .
clone size: once
V gene: TRBV5-1
CDR3 protein: CASSFGSQNQETQYF
CDR3 DNA: TGCGCCAGCAGCTTTGGCTCACAGAACCAAGAGACCCAGTACTTC

J gene: TRBJ1-4
D gene: .
clone size: few
V gene: TRBV5-1
CDR3 protein: CASSRSTTNEKLFF
CDR3 DNA: TGCGCCAGCAGCAGAAGTACAACTAATGAAAAACTGTTTTTT

J gene: TRBJ2-3
D gene: .
clone size: .
V gene: TRBV7-2
CDR3 protein: CASSLGGGQNTQYF
CDR3 DNA: TGTGCCAGCAGCTTAGGGGGGGGACAGAATACGCAGTATTTT

J gene: TRBJ2-7
D gene: TRBD1
clone size: .
V gene: TRBV5-4
CDR3 protein: CASSLGQGLEEQYF
CDR3 DNA: TGTGCCAGCAGCTTGGGACAGGGGCTGGAAGAGCAGTACTTC

J gene: TRBJ2-3
D gene: .
clone size: .
V gene: TRBV28
CDR3 protein: CASTRGSGLTHTQYF
CDR3 DNA: TGTGCCAGCACTCGGGGGAGTGGACTCACACATACGCAGTATTTT

J gene: TRBJ2-7
D gene: .
clone size: .
V gene: TRBV18
CDR3 protein: CASSPRGFEQYF
CDR3 DNA: TGTGCCAGCTCCCCTAGGGGCTTCGAGCAGTACTTC

J gene: TRBJ2-7
D gene: TRBD1
clone size: few
V gene: TRBV10-2
CDR3 protein: CASSLTGDYEQYF
CDR3 DNA: TGCGCCAGCAGCCTGACAGGGGACTACGAGCAGTACTTC

J gene: TRBJ2-7
D gene: .
clone size: .
V gene: TRBV9
CDR3 protein: CASSVGGPEQYF
CDR3 DNA: TGTGCCAGCAGCGTAGGGGGTCCCGAGCAGTACTTC

J gene: TRBJ2-7
D gene: .
clone size: .
V gene: TRBV11-2
CDR3 protein: CASSLDRPQGGHEQYF
CDR3 DNA: TGTGCCAGCAGCTTAGATCGGCCACAGGGCGGCCACGAGCAGTACTTC

J gene: TRBJ2-5
D gene: .
clone size: .
V gene: TRBV27
CDR3 protein: CASSFLGQSVETQYF
CDR3 DNA: TGTGCCAGCAGTTTTTTAGGGCAGTCGGTGGAGACCCAGTACTTC

J gene: TRBJ2-1
D gene: TRBD2
clone size: few
V gene: TRBV7-9
CDR3 protein: CASSSTSGGEKSSYNEQFF
CDR3 DNA: TGTGCCAGCAGCTCTACTAGCGGGGGGGAAAAAAGCTCCTACAATGAGCAGTTCTTC

J gene: TRBJ2-3
D gene: .
clone size: .
V gene: TRBV11-3
CDR3 protein: CASSSLGGSTDTQYF
CDR3 DNA: TGTGCCAGCAGCTCACTAGGAGGGAGCACAGATACGCAGTATTTT

J gene: TRBJ1-1
D gene: .
clone size: .
V gene: TRBV5-1
CDR3 protein: CASSLAFQNTEAFF
CDR3 DNA: TGCGCCAGCAGCTTGGCCTTCCAGAACACTGAAGCTTTCTTT

J gene: TRBJ2-1
D gene: .
clone size: few
V gene: TRBV20-1
CDR3 protein: CSASSPGKQFF
CDR3 DNA: TGCAGTGCTAGTTCCCCGGGTAAGCAGTTCTTC

J gene: TRBJ2-7
D gene: .
clone size: .
V gene: TRBV6-5
CDR3 protein: CASKRSGISYEQYF
CDR3 DNA: TGTGCCAGCAAACGCTCAGGGATCTCCTACGAGCAGTACTTC

J gene: TRBJ2-3
D gene: TRBD2
clone size: .
V gene: TRBV15
CDR3 protein: CATSRPGLAADTQYF
CDR3 DNA: TGTGCCACCAGCAGGCCGGGACTAGCGGCAGATACGCAGTATTTT

J gene: TRBJ2-5
D gene: .
clone size: .
V gene: TRBV18
CDR3 protein: CASSPPGLTEETQYF
CDR3 DNA: TGTGCCAGCTCACCTCCCGGCTTAACTGAAGAGACCCAGTACTTC

J gene: TRBJ2-7
D gene: .
clone size: .
V gene: TRBV28
CDR3 protein: CASRSRGAEGLSSYEQYF
CDR3 DNA: TGTGCCAGCAGATCAAGGGGGGCCGAGGGATTAAGCTCCTACGAGCAGTACTTC

J gene: TRBJ2-2
D gene: TRBD1
clone size: .
V gene: TRBV11-3
CDR3 protein: CASSPRSGTGNKGELFF
CDR3 DNA: TGTGCCAGCAGCCCCCGATCTGGGACAGGAAACAAGGGGGAGCTGTTTTTT

J gene: TRBJ1-2
D gene: TRBD1
clone size: few
V gene: TRBV7-9
CDR3 protein: CASSNQGARNYGYTF
CDR3 DNA: TGTGCCAGCAGCAATCAGGGGGCGCGTAACTATGGCTACACCTTC

J gene: TRBJ1-2
D gene: TRBD1
clone size: .
V gene: TRBV29-1
CDR3 protein: CSVRDRVNGYTF
CDR3 DNA: TGCAGCGTCCGGGACAGGGTGAATGGCTACACCTTC

J gene: TRBJ2-7
D gene: .
clone size: many
V gene: TRBV27
CDR3 protein: CASSLGYEQYF
CDR3 DNA: TGTGCCAGCAGTTTAGGGTACGAGCAGTACTTC

J gene: TRBJ2-1
D gene: .
clone size: .
V gene: TRBV7-6
CDR3 protein: CASSTWGANEQFF
CDR3 DNA: TGTGCCAGCAGTACGTGGGGGGCGAATGAGCAGTTCTTC

J gene: TRBJ2-7
D gene: TRBD1
clone size: few
V gene: TRBV7-9
CDR3 protein: CAIGQGIQYF
CDR3 DNA: TGTGCCATCGGACAGGGGATACAGTACTTC

J gene: TRBJ1-1
D gene: .
clone size: .
V gene: TRBV5-1
CDR3 protein: CASSLGFVVTEAFF
CDR3 DNA: TGCGCCAGCAGCTTGGGCTTCGTGGTCACTGAAGCTTTCTTT

J gene: TRBJ2-7
D gene: TRBD1
clone size: once
V gene: TRBV4-1
CDR3 protein: CASSQIDRDQYEQYF
CDR3 DNA: TGCGCCAGCAGCCAGATCGACAGGGATCAGTACGAGCAGTACTTC

J gene: TRBJ2-2
D gene: .
clone size: .
V gene: TRBV19
CDR3 protein: CAPPRQSRGELFF
CDR3 DNA: TGTGCCCCCCCTAGACAATCCCGCGGGGAGCTGTTTTTT

J gene: TRBJ1-6
D gene: .
clone size: .
V gene: TRBV11-2
CDR3 protein: CASSLAHASLLYNSPLHF
CDR3 DNA: TGTGCCAGCAGCTTAGCCCACGCCAGCCTCCTTTATAATTCACCCCTCCACTTT

J gene: TRBJ1-3
D gene: TRBD1
clone size: .
V gene: TRBV5-1
CDR3 protein: CASSSQGAGNTIYF
CDR3 DNA: TGCGCCAGCAGCTCACAGGGGGCTGGAAACACCATATATTTT

J gene: TRBJ1-2
D gene: TRBD1
clone size: few
V gene: TRBV6-6
CDR3 protein: CASNTGVIDGYTF
CDR3 DNA: TGTGCCAGCAATACAGGGGTTATCGATGGCTACACCTTC

J gene: TRBJ2-1
D gene: TRBD1
clone size: .
V gene: TRBV23-1
CDR3 protein: CASKWDRGLFEQFF
CDR3 DNA: TGCGCCAGCAAGTGGGACAGGGGGCTGTTTGAGCAGTTCTTC

J gene: TRBJ2-7
D gene: TRBD2
clone size: few
V gene: TRBV2
CDR3 protein: CASRAPVAGIGYEQYF
CDR3 DNA: TGTGCCAGCAGGGCGCCAGTAGCGGGAATTGGTTACGAGCAGTACTTC

J gene: TRBJ2-7
D gene: .
clone size: .
V gene: TRBV9
CDR3 protein: CASSVGGASSYEQYF
CDR3 DNA: TGTGCCAGCAGCGTAGGTGGCGCTAGCTCCTACGAGCAGTACTTC

J gene: TRBJ2-2
D gene: .
clone size: .
V gene: TRBV4-1
CDR3 protein: CASSSQPAANTGELFF
CDR3 DNA: TGCGCCAGCAGCTCTCAACCAGCGGCTAACACCGGGGAGCTGTTTTTT

J gene: TRBJ2-1
D gene: .
clone size: few
V gene: TRBV27
CDR3 protein: CASSQQDNYNEQFF
CDR3 DNA: TGTGCCAGCAGTCAACAGGACAACTACAATGAGCAGTTCTTC

J gene: TRBJ2-2
D gene: .
clone size: .
V gene: TRBV7-7
CDR3 protein: CASSPLVAGELFF
CDR3 DNA: TGTGCCAGCAGCCCCCTGGTGGCCGGGGAGCTGTTTTTT

J gene: TRBJ1-6
D gene: .
clone size: .
V gene: TRBV7-5
CDR3 protein: CARSLRQGVISPLHF
CDR3 DNA: TGTGCCAGAAGCTTACGACAGGGGGTAATTTCACCCCTCCACTTT

J gene: TRBJ1-5
D gene: TRBD1
clone size: once
V gene: TRBV4-1
CDR3 protein: CASSQDRGRGQPQHF
CDR3 DNA: TGCGCCAGCAGCCAAGACAGGGGGCGCGGCCAGCCCCAGCATTTT

J gene: TRBJ2-7
D gene: .
clone size: few
V gene: TRBV29-1
CDR3 protein: CSVEDNSYHEQYF
CDR3 DNA: TGCAGCGTTGAAGATAACAGTTACCACGAGCAGTACTTC

J gene: TRBJ2-1
D gene: TRBD2
clone size: .
V gene: TRBV9
CDR3 protein: CASSVVPAGGSEQFF
CDR3 DNA: TGTGCCAGCAGCGTAGTTCCCGCGGGGGGCAGTGAGCAGTTCTTC

J gene: TRBJ2-1
D gene: TRBD1
clone size: .
V gene: TRBV5-1
CDR3 protein: CASSLTGQGYNEQFF
CDR3 DNA: TGCGCCAGCAGCCTGACGGGACAGGGATACAATGAGCAGTTCTTC

J gene: TRBJ2-3
D gene: .
clone size: .
V gene: TRBV4-1
CDR3 protein: CASSQRSTDTQYF
CDR3 DNA: TGCGCCAGCAGCCAACGGAGCACAGATACGCAGTATTTT

J gene: TRBJ2-7
D gene: .
clone size: once
V gene: TRBV6-5
CDR3 protein: CASSYSEPPYEQYF
CDR3 DNA: TGTGCCAGCAGTTACTCTGAGCCACCCTACGAGCAGTACTTC

J gene: TRBJ2-1
D gene: .
clone size: .
V gene: TRBV14
CDR3 protein: CASSQEGGVHNEQFF
CDR3 DNA: TGTGCCAGCAGCCAAGAGGGCGGGGTGCACAATGAGCAGTTCTTC